This is a list of T cell receptor beta chains from one sample in a study of cytomegalovirus exposure and HLA in healthy donors. Here immunoSEQ multiplex PCR was the method, and the copy in TCRdb shows in-frame clones only, minus some. The profile shows around 200,000 clones, 75% to 85% of them singletons. The specimen sequenced was PBMCs. These receptors were taken from a boy aged 5-17 years in good health and CMV-seronegative. Both conserved end residues are part of each CDR3. Each record gives: D gene, V gene, clone size, J gene, CDR3 protein, CDR3 DNA. The D gene is left open where the match is weak. Not all rows give a size; the values are once, few, many and, for expanded clones, a class.

d_call: -
v_call: TRBV15
clone_size: -
j_call: TRBJ1-2
cdr3_aa: CATSRDLTVWGYTF
cdr3_nt: TGTGCCACCAGCAGAGATTTAACGGTTTGGGGCTACACCTTC

d_call: TRBD2
v_call: TRBV14
clone_size: once
j_call: TRBJ2-1
cdr3_aa: CASSQELGLAGGEQFF
cdr3_nt: TGTGCCAGCAGCCAAGAGTTGGGACTAGCGGGAGGGGAGCAGTTCTTC

d_call: TRBD1
v_call: TRBV14
clone_size: -
j_call: TRBJ2-1
cdr3_aa: CASSQSGGGLFPFF
cdr3_nt: TGTGCCAGCAGCCAATCAGGGGGCGGTTTGTTCCCGTTCTTC

d_call: -
v_call: TRBV4-3
clone_size: few
j_call: TRBJ2-2
cdr3_aa: CASSQDLGGTGELFF
cdr3_nt: TGCGCCAGCAGCCAAGATCTCGGCGGCACCGGGGAGCTGTTTTTT

d_call: TRBD2
v_call: TRBV9
clone_size: -
j_call: TRBJ2-2
cdr3_aa: CASSLSSSGENTGELFF
cdr3_nt: TGTGCCAGCAGCCTTTCTTCTAGCGGGGAGAACACCGGGGAGCTGTTTTTT

d_call: TRBD1
v_call: TRBV7-9
clone_size: -
j_call: TRBJ1-5
cdr3_aa: CASSLTGGGQPQHF
cdr3_nt: TGTGCCAGCAGCCTAACAGGGGGCGGTCAGCCCCAGCATTTT

d_call: -
v_call: TRBV5-6
clone_size: once
j_call: TRBJ2-5
cdr3_aa: CASSGTGLQETQYF
cdr3_nt: TGTGCCAGCAGCGGAACAGGGCTACAAGAGACCCAGTACTTC

d_call: -
v_call: TRBV25-1
clone_size: -
j_call: TRBJ2-1
cdr3_aa: CASSDSRDSYNEQFF
cdr3_nt: TGTGCCAGCAGTGACTCGCGGGACTCCTACAATGAGCAGTTCTTC

d_call: -
v_call: TRBV6-5
clone_size: -
j_call: TRBJ1-3
cdr3_aa: CASSSRDLRNTIYF
cdr3_nt: TGTGCCAGCAGTTCCCGGGACTTGAGGAACACCATATATTTT

d_call: TRBD2
v_call: TRBV9
clone_size: few
j_call: TRBJ2-1
cdr3_aa: CASSPSGNSYNEQFF
cdr3_nt: TGTGCCAGCAGTCCTAGCGGGAACTCCTACAATGAGCAGTTCTTC

d_call: TRBD1
v_call: TRBV6-5
clone_size: -
j_call: TRBJ1-2
cdr3_aa: CASSSTGDYGYTF
cdr3_nt: TGTGCCAGCAGTTCGACAGGGGACTATGGCTACACCTTC

d_call: TRBD1
v_call: TRBV11-2
clone_size: -
j_call: TRBJ2-1
cdr3_aa: CASSYHRDRGLDEQFF
cdr3_nt: TGTGCCAGCAGCTATCACCGGGACAGGGGTCTCGATGAGCAGTTCTTC

d_call: -
v_call: TRBV10-3
clone_size: -
j_call: TRBJ2-3
cdr3_aa: CATSGEDRDTQYF
cdr3_nt: TGTGCCACCTCCGGGGAGGATCGGGATACGCAGTATTTT

d_call: TRBD2
v_call: TRBV4-1
clone_size: -
j_call: TRBJ2-7
cdr3_aa: CASSPLAGGNSAYEQYF
cdr3_nt: TGCGCCAGCAGCCCCCTAGCGGGAGGGAACTCCGCCTACGAGCAGTACTTC

d_call: -
v_call: TRBV19
clone_size: -
j_call: TRBJ1-2
cdr3_aa: CASSSEQESNYGYTF
cdr3_nt: TGTGCCAGTAGTTCAGAACAGGAGTCTAACTATGGCTACACCTTC